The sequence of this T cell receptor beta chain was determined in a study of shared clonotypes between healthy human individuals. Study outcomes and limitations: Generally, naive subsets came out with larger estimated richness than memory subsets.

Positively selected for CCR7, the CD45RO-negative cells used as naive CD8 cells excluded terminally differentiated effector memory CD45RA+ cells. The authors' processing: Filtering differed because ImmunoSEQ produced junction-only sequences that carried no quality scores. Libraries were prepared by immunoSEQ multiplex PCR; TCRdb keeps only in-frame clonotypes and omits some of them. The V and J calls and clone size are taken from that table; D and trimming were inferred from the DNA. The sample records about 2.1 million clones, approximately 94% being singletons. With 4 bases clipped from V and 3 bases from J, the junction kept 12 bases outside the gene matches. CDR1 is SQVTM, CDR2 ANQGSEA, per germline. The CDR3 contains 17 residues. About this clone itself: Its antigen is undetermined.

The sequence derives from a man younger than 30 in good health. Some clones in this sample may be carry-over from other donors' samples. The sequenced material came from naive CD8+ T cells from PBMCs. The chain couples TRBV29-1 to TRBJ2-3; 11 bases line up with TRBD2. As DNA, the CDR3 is TGCAGCGTTGGTCGGACTAGCGGGCGTTACCCGACAGATACGCAGTATTTT. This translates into CSVGRTSGRYPTDTQYF.